A selection of T cell receptor beta chains follows, all from one sample in a study of CD8+ T cells in alopecia areata. Assay used: immunoSEQ multiplex PCR; TCRdb lists only in-frame clones, some missing. The table lists 250,000 to 300,000 clones, roughly 50% of them singletons. The source was CD4+ T cells sorted from blood, collected at week 24, from a patient treated with tofacitinib. These receptors were obtained from a human donor with alopecia areata. Each CDR3 is given with its conserved first and last residue. The D gene is left open where the match is weak. Not all rows give a size; the values are once, few, many and, for expanded clones, a class.

D gene	V gene	J gene	clone size	CDR3 DNA	CDR3 protein
TRBD1	TRBV30	TRBJ2-1	few	TGTGCCTGGAGTGTACCTCCCCCCGGGACAGACTACAATGAGCAGTTCTTC	CAWSVPPPGTDYNEQFF
NA	TRBV13	TRBJ2-7	NA	TGTGCCAGCAGCTACGGGGGCCGAGAATCCTACGAGCAGTACTTC	CASSYGGRESYEQYF
NA	TRBV7-8	TRBJ2-7	NA	TGTGCCAGCAGCTTAGGATTAAAGGGCGAGCAGTACTTC	CASSLGLKGEQYF
TRBD1	TRBV5-1	TRBJ1-4	few	TGCGCCAGCAGCTTCACGGGACAGTTTAATGAAAAACTGTTTTTT	CASSFTGQFNEKLFF
TRBD1	TRBV7-2	TRBJ1-1	NA	TGTGCCACCGACAGGGATTGGGGCACTGAAGCTTTCTTT	CATDRDWGTEAFF
TRBD2	TRBV5-6	TRBJ2-3	NA	TGTGCCAGCAGCTTGAAGGGACTAGCGGGGAGCACAGATACGCAGTATTTT	CASSLKGLAGSTDTQYF
NA	TRBV14	TRBJ2-7	few	TGTGCCAGCAGCCAAGATAGGCTGGAGCAGTACTTC	CASSQDRLEQYF
NA	TRBV10-3	TRBJ2-2	few	TGTGCCATCAGTTTACACACCGGGGAGCTGTTTTTT	CAISLHTGELFF
TRBD1	TRBV27	TRBJ1-1	NA	TGTGCCAGCAGTTTATCTCCGTACCTGACAGGGGAGCACACTGAAGCTTTCTTT	CASSLSPYLTGEHTEAFF
TRBD1	TRBV29-1	TRBJ1-2	few	TGCAGCGTCGCCGGGGACAGAGAATACTATGGCTACACCTTC	CSVAGDREYYGYTF